This entry lists 21 T cell receptor beta chains sequenced from one sample in a study of CD8+CD57+ T cells in acquired aplastic anemia. Patients sequenced had flow cytometry evidence of CD8+CD57+ cell expansion. The template for TCR beta VDJ and CDR3 sequence profiling was genomic DNA. TCRdb re-called the reads through MiXCR, storing one row per CDR3 protein. Among roughly 200,000 distinct CDR3 sequences listed, more than 55% were seen once. Sequencing was carried out using sorted CD4+, CD8+, or CD8+CD57+ T cells (not recorded which) from PBMCs. These receptors were collected from a human donor with aplastic anemia.

This clonotype has only one observation. The CDR3 is CASSDHGLQNTEAFF. CDR3 DNA: TGTGCCAGCAGTGACCATGGACTGCAGAACACTGAAGCTTTCTTT. This chain joins TRBV2 and TRBJ1-1; D remains unclear. Trimming removed 3 bases at V and 1 base at J, with 12 bases between. The CDR3 is 15 residues long. Germline-derived CDR1 and CDR2 are SNHLY and FYNNEI.

V gene TRBV15 combines with J gene TRBJ1-5, with a possible D match to TRBD1 (5 bases). The V gene's germline CDR1 is LNHNV and CDR2 YYDKDF (reference sequence). V was cut by 5 bases and J by 6 bases, with 11 bases left in between. This CDR3 has 13 amino acids. The CDR3 here is CATSLDRGQPQHF. CDR3 nucleotide sequence: TGTGCCACCAGCTTAGACAGAGGTCAGCCCCAGCATTTT.

The count of this clonotype is one. The chain combines TRBV12-3 or TRBV12-4 with TRBJ1-3, with unresolved D. This CDR3 region has 14 residues. Trimming took off 2 bases at V and 0 bases at J, with 5 bases between the two ends. The CDR3 spells CASSLISSGNTIYF. DNA of the CDR3: TGTGCCAGCAGTTTAATAAGCTCTGGAAACACCATATATTTT.

This clonotype was seen more than once but under ten times. J is TRBJ2-1 and V is TRBV24-1; possible D gene TRBD2, 7 bases. V shed 5 bases and J shed 7 bases, with 11 bases lying between them. The CDR3 runs to 13 residues. CDR1 KGHDR and CDR2 SFDVKD come from the germline V gene. CDR3 amino acids: CATSGGGANEQFF. The CDR3 bases are TGTGCCACCAGTGGAGGGGGGGCAAATGAGCAGTTCTTC.

This clonotype has at least ten counts. The chain joins TRBV5-8 to TRBJ1-1; 8 bases fit TRBD1. The CDR3 extends over 16 amino acids. Germline CDR1 reads SGHTS; CDR2 reads YDEGEE. Trimming at V came to 5 bases and at J to 3 bases, leaving 12 bases not matched to a gene. The CDR3: CASSYGTGGEYTEAFF. In DNA form, the CDR3 reads TGTGCCAGCAGTTACGGGACAGGAGGGGAGTACACTGAAGCTTTCTTT.

The gene calls are TRBV2 and TRBJ1-3, with a tentative D call TRBD1 (5 bases). The V gene lost 4 bases and the J gene lost 3 bases, with 13 bases spanning the gap. Germline-derived CDR1 and CDR2 are SNHLY and FYNNEI. The length of the CDR3 is 15 residues. CDR3 in amino acids: CASSAEGLSGNTIYF. Here the CDR3 DNA reads TGTGCCAGCAGTGCTGAGGGGCTAAGTGGAAACACCATATATTTT. The variable domain in full, with the rest retrieved from reference TRBV2 and TRBJ1-3, is EPEVTQTPSHQVTQMGQEVILRCVPISNHLYFYWYRQILGQKVEFLVSFYNNEISEKSEIFDDQFSVERPDGSNFTLKIRSTKLEDSAMYFCASSAEGLSGNTIYFGEGSWLTVV.

CDR3 DNA: TGTGCCAGCTCCTTGGCGGGGGGGGAGGCAGATACGCAGTATTTT. It translates to CASSLAGGEADTQYF. The rearrangement links TRBV10-3 to TRBJ2-3; 9 bases fit TRBD2. CDR1 is ENHRY, CDR2 SYGVKD, per germline. Trimming cost V 10 bases and J 4 bases; bases outside gene matches: 12. The CDR3 contains 15 residues.

The gene calls are TRBV7-2 and TRBJ2-7; 8 nucleotides line up with TRBD2. With 5 bases clipped from V and 0 bases from J, the junction kept 12 bases outside the gene matches. The length of the CDR3 is 17 residues. The germline V gene encodes CDR1 SGHTA and CDR2 FQGNSA. Written as DNA, the CDR3 is TGTGCCAGCAGCCCGCGGGGCGGGGGGCTCTCCTCCTACGAGCAGTACTTC. It specifies CASSPRGGGLSSYEQYF.

The chain has TRBV7-8 and TRBJ2-7, with 10 bases lining up with TRBD2. CDR1 is SGHVS and CDR2 is FQNEAQ in the germline V gene. The CDR3 loop spans 16 amino acids. Losses at the gene ends were 0 bases for V and 4 bases for J; bases not matched to a gene: 6. CDR3 region: CASSLAPSGGKYEQYF. In DNA, the CDR3 is TGTGCCAGCAGCTTAGCGCCTAGCGGGGGTAAGTACGAGCAGTACTTC. Based on the CDR3 plus reference TRBV7-8 and TRBJ2-7, the full variable domain is GAGVSQSPRYKVAKRGQDVALRCDPISGHVSLFWYQQALGQGPEFLTYFQNEAQLDKSGLPSDRFFAERPEGSVSTLKIQRTQQEDSAVYLCASSLAPSGGKYEQYFGPGTRLTVT.

This chain links TRBV25-1 with TRBJ1-1, with D possibly being TRBD1 (5 bases). CDR1 and CDR2 (germline): MGHDK, SYGVNS. CDR3 length: 13 residues. The V gene lost 6 bases and the J gene lost 6 bases, with 14 bases spanning the gap. The CDR3 bases are TGTGCCAGCAGCTTGGGTTGGGGCCCTGAAGCTTTCTTT. It codes for CASSLGWGPEAFF.

The chain uses TRBV20-1 and TRBJ2-1, with D perhaps TRBD2 (6 bases). The CDR3 totals 14 residues. Trimming left V 1 base short and J 8 bases short, with 15 bases between. Germline loops: CDR1 DFQATT, CDR2 SNEGSKA (reference sequence). CDR3 DNA: TGCAGTGCTAGAGGTGTAGCGGTGCAATATGAGCAGTTCTTC. This encodes CSARGVAVQYEQFF.

This clonotype was seen a single time. The chain links TRBV7-8 to TRBJ2-5, with 7 bases identical to TRBD1. V dropped 5 bases and J dropped 5; count of bases not matched to a gene: 8. Germline V gene sequence: CDR1 SGHVS, CDR2 FQNEAQ. This CDR3 region has 14 residues. The DNA for the CDR3 is TGTGCCAGCAGCCCGACAGGGTCCAGCGAGACCCAGTACTTC. It encodes CASSPTGSSETQYF. The entire variable domain, with the rest obtained from reference TRBV7-8 and TRBJ2-5, is as follows: GAGVSQSPRYKVAKRGQDVALRCDPISGHVSLFWYQQALGQGPEFLTYFQNEAQLDKSGLPSDRFFAERPEGSVSTLKIQRTQQEDSAVYLCASSPTGSSETQYFGPGTRLLVL.

This clonotype was observed a handful of times. The V and J genes are TRBV10-3 and TRBJ2-3, with a possible D match to TRBD2 (6 bases). The length of the CDR3 is 12 residues. From germline, CDR1 is ENHRY and CDR2 SYGVKD. In DNA form, the CDR3 reads TGTGGCACGGCTAGCGGCACAGATACGCAGTATTTT. It translates to CGTASGTDTQYF.

This clonotype was seen ten or more times. The chain couples TRBV5-4 to TRBJ2-5; D tentatively fits TRBD1 or TRBD2 (5 bases each). Germline V gives CDR1 SGHNT, CDR2 YYREEE (reference sequence). The CDR3 spans 15 residues. V was clipped by 7 bases and J by 4 bases, with 20 bases between them. The CDR3 sequence is CASRIPGTPRETQYF. In nucleotides, the CDR3 is TGTGCCAGCCGAATCCCCGGGACCCCGAGAGAGACCCAGTACTTC.

The chain joins TRBV15 to TRBJ2-1; 13 bases map to TRBD2. CDR3 size: 16 residues. J was trimmed by 6 bases and V by 3 bases; bases with no gene match: 5. CDR1 LNHNV and CDR2 YYDKDF come from the germline V gene (reference sequence). This CDR3 is CATSRELAGGFNEQFF. DNA for the CDR3: TGTGCCACCAGCAGGGAACTAGCGGGAGGGTTCAATGAGCAGTTCTTC.

As to this clonotype: A junction boundary mismatches the germline segment, possibly from a read error. This sequence joins TRBV10-3 and TRBJ2-5; D possibly corresponds to TRBD1 (5 bases). Germline assignment: CDR1 ENHRY and CDR2 SYGVKD. The CDR3 sequence is 13 residues long. The CDR3 DNA is TGTGCCATCAGTCAACAGGTTTCGGAGACCCAGTGCTTC. Translation: CAISQQVSETQCF.

The chain has TRBV20-1 and TRBJ1-1; D uncertain. Between the trimmed V and J ends, which lost 5 bases and 7 bases, there was a span of 17 bases. The germline gives CDR1 DFQATT, CDR2 SNEGSKA (reference sequence). This CDR3 comprises 13 residues. The CDR3 protein is CSASPGPAFEAFF. The CDR3 DNA sequence: TGCAGTGCTTCTCCCGGGCCAGCATTTGAAGCTTTCTTT.

V is TRBV10-3 and J is TRBJ2-1, with 7 bases lining up with TRBD1. Germline CDR1 is ENHRY and CDR2 is SYGVKD. The CDR3 has 16 residues. V dropped 10 bases and J dropped 8; count of bases not matched to a gene: 20. This CDR3 is CASSFDRAMGVHEQFF. As DNA, the CDR3 is TGTGCCAGCAGCTTTGACAGGGCCATGGGGGTCCATGAGCAGTTCTTC.

V and J are TRBV2 and TRBJ2-2; 7 positions agree with TRBD1. Trimming removed 3 bases from V and 7 bases from J; junction bases left unmatched: 5. This CDR3 contains 14 residues. Germline assignment: CDR1 SNHLY and CDR2 FYNNEI. CDR3 sequence: CASSETGTGGELFF. The CDR3 nucleotides read TGTGCCAGCAGTGAGACAGGGACGGGCGGGGAGCTGTTTTTT. The complete variable domain, with remaining parts taken from reference TRBV2 and TRBJ2-2, reads EPEVTQTPSHQVTQMGQEVILRCVPISNHLYFYWYRQILGQKVEFLVSFYNNEISEKSEIFDDQFSVERPDGSNFTLKIRSTKLEDSAMYFCASSETGTGGELFFGEGSRLTVL.

In DNA form, the CDR3 reads TGTGCCAGCAGTTTATCCGGGACAGTTTACTCCTACGAGCAGTACTTC. Amino acids: CASSLSGTVYSYEQYF. The V and J genes are TRBV27 and TRBJ2-7; 7 bases align to TRBD1. The CDR3 loop spans 16 amino acids. Trimming at V came to 0 bases and at J to 0 bases, leaving 5 bases not matched to a gene. CDR1 is MNHEY and CDR2 is SMNVEV in the germline V gene (reference sequence).

To note about this clonotype: An end of the junction differs from the germline gene, which may be a read error. The chain has TRBV2 and TRBJ2-3; 8 bases line up with TRBD2. Germline V lookup: CDR1 SNHLY, CDR2 FYNNEI. This CDR3 contains 16 residues. The CDR3 bases are TGTGCCAGCAGTAGTCCGGGACTAGAGTTGGTAGATACGCAGTGTTTT. Translating gives CASSSPGLELVDTQCF.